Here is one T cell receptor beta chain with its context. Its specificity is not known. The sample comes from a study of Ad26.COV2.S vaccination and SARS-CoV-2 variants. As for the study in general: Sample donor was a member of the COV1001 Ad26.COV2.S trial arm. Study-wide results and caveats: Among vaccine recipients, spike-specific TCR breadth exceeded that of placebo recipients.

Sample treatment: around 19 received Ad26.COV2.S at low or high dose, single or two shots; about five received placebo; per-sample allocation not given. Material that was analyzed had been drawn on day 63 after the first vaccine or placebo injection. The V gene lost 0 bases and the J gene lost 5 bases, with 14 bases spanning the gap. Germline V CDR1 and CDR2: SGDLS, YYNGEE. The CDR3 has 15 residues. Libraries were prepared by immunoSEQ multiplex PCR; TCRdb keeps only in-frame clonotypes and omits some of them. Seen here are about 680,000 clones, 70% to 90% observed once, and the top ten hold approximately 1.5%.

V and J are TRBV9 and TRBJ1-2; D possibly corresponds to TRBD1 (6 bases). Sequenced material: peripheral blood, taken in a trial of Ad26.COV2.S vaccine versus placebo. This clonotype was sampled from a person between 18 and 65 years old who received the Ad26.COV2.S COVID-19 vaccine or a placebo. The CDR3 nucleotides read TGTGCCAGCAGCGTAGGAATTGGAGGGGGGTATGGCTACACCTTC. Translated: CASSVGIGGGYGYTF.